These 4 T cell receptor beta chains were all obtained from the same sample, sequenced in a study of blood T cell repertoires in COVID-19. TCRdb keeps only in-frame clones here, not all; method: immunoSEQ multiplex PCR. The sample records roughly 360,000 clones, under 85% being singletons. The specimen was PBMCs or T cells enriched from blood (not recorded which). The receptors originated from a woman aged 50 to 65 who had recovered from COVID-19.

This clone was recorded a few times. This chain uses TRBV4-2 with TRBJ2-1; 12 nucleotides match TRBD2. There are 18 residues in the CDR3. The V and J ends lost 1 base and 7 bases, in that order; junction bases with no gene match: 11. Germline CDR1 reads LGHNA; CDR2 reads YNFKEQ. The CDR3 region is CASSQVHRLAGVLNEQFF. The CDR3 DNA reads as TGTGCCAGCAGCCAAGTCCACCGACTAGCGGGAGTTCTGAATGAGCAGTTCTTC.

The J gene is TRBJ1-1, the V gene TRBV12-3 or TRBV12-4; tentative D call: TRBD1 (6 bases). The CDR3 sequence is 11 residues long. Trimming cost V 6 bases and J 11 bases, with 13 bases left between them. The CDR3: CASSYGQLAFF. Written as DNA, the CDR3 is TGTGCCAGCAGCTACGGACAGCTGGCTTTCTTT.

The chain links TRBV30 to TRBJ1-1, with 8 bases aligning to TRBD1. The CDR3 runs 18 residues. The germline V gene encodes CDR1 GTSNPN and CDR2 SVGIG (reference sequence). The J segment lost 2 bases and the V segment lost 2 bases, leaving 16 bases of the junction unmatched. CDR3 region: CAWSLKIGITGGNTEAFF. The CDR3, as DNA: TGTGCCTGGAGTCTTAAAATCGGGATTACAGGGGGAAACACTGAAGCTTTCTTT.

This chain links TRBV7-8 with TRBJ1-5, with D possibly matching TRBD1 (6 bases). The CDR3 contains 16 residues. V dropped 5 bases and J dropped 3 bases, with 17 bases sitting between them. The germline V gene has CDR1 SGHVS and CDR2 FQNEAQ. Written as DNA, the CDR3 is TGTGCCAGCAGCCCGTCAGGGGCTTTTGCCAATCAGCCCCAGCATTTT. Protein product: CASSPSGAFANQPQHF.